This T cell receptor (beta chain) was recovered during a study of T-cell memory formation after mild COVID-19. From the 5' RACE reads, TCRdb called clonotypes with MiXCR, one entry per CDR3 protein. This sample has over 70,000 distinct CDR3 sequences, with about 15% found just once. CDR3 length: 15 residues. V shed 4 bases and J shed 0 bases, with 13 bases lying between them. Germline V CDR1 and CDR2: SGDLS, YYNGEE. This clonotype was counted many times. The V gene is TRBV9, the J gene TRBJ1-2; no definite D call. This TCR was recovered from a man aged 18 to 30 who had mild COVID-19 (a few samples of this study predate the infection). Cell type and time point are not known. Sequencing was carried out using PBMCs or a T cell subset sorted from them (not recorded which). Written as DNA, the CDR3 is TGTGCCAGCAGCCCCCCGGGTCCGACTAACTATGGCTACACCTTC. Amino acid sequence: CASSPPGPTNYGYTF.